Each of the 12 T cell receptor beta chains below was sequenced from the same sample in a study of T cell responses to AZD1222 COVID-19 vaccine. The table came from immunoSEQ multiplex PCR; TCRdb's copy has only in-frame clones and leaves some out. The table records approximately 130,000 clones, less than 95% of them present only once. The sample here was peripheral blood, taken on day 0 of AZD1222 vaccination. The receptors were sampled from an adult in good health.

This chain links TRBV6-5 with TRBJ2-3; D is unclear. CDR3 length: 13 amino acids. CDR1 MNHEY and CDR2 SVGAGI come from the germline V gene. Between the trimmed V and J ends, which lost 3 bases and 3 bases, there was a span of 7 bases. The DNA for the CDR3 is TGTGCCAGCAGTTATGCCCAGACAGATACGCAGTATTTT. Protein sequence: CASSYAQTDTQYF.

This sequence joins TRBV9 and TRBJ1-6; 8 positions agree with TRBD1. The CDR3 loop spans 16 amino acids. Germline CDR1 is SGDLS and CDR2 is YYNGEE. With 2 bases clipped from V and 6 bases from J, the junction kept 7 bases outside the gene matches. CDR3 nucleotide sequence: TGTGCCAGCAGCGTCCCCGAGACAGGGGTTAATTCACCCCTCCACTTT. Translation: CASSVPETGVNSPLHF.

The chain joins TRBV5-1 to TRBJ1-4; D is possibly TRBD1 (6 bases). The CDR3 is 15 residues long. V shed 1 base and J shed 8 bases, with 15 bases lying between them. The germline V gene has CDR1 SGHRS and CDR2 YFSETQ. CDR3 region: CASSLWPGAGEKLFF. CDR3 DNA sequence: TGCGCCAGCAGCTTGTGGCCAGGGGCGGGGGAAAAACTGTTTTTT. The full variable domain, rest sourced from reference TRBV5-1 and TRBJ1-4, is KAGVTQTPRYLIKTRGQQVTLSCSPISGHRSVSWYQQTPGQGLQFLFEYFSETQRNKGNFPGRFSGRQFSNSRSEMNVSTLELGDSALYLCASSLWPGAGEKLFFGSGTQLSVL.

V and J are TRBV5-6 and TRBJ1-5; possible D gene TRBD1, 6 bases. This CDR3 region has 14 residues. In germline, CDR1 is SGHDT, CDR2 YYEEEE. V lost 2 bases to trimming and J lost 3 bases, with 9 bases between them. CDR3 residues: CASSFQGINQPQHF. CDR3 coding DNA: TGTGCCAGCAGCTTCCAGGGGATCAATCAGCCCCAGCATTTT. The whole variable domain, remainder taken from reference TRBV5-6 and TRBJ1-5, is DAGVTQSPTHLIKTRGQQVTLRCSPKSGHDTVSWYQQALGQGPQFIFQYYEEEERQRGNFPDRFSGHQFPNYSSELNVNALLLGDSALYLCASSFQGINQPQHFGDGTRLSIL.

The rearrangement joins TRBV10-3 to TRBJ2-3; 8 bases align to TRBD2. The CDR3 consists of 15 residues. J gave up 0 bases and V 11 bases, and 10 bases lay outside the gene matches. Germline CDR1 reads ENHRY; CDR2 reads SYGVKD. CDR3 loop: CAARGGGSSTDTQYF. The CDR3 DNA follows: TGTGCCGCACGGGGGGGAGGGTCTAGCACAGATACGCAGTATTTT.

The chain's CDR3 is CASSPYQNTEAFF. The CDR3 DNA follows: TGTGCCAGCAGTCCTTACCAGAACACTGAAGCTTTCTTT. The chain recombines TRBV6-5 with TRBJ1-1; D gene unclear. V was pared by 5 bases and J by 1 base, with 8 bases between. Per germline, CDR1 MNHEY and CDR2 SVGAGI. This CDR3 is built from 13 residues.

The chain uses TRBV20-1 and TRBJ2-7, with D possibly called TRBD1 or TRBD2 (5 bases each). V dropped 3 bases and J dropped 6 bases, with 9 bases sitting between them. CDR1 and CDR2 (germline): DFQATT, SNEGSKA (reference sequence). The CDR3 length is 11 residues. CDR3 in amino acids: CSARIGTEQYF. Written as DNA, the CDR3 is TGCAGTGCTAGGATAGGGACCGAGCAGTACTTC.

The rearrangement uses TRBV7-2 and TRBJ1-2; 7 nucleotides align to TRBD1. J gave up 8 bases and V 5 bases, and 5 bases lay outside the gene matches. CDR1 and CDR2 (germline): SGHTA, FQGNSA. CDR3 length: 12 residues. CDR3 residues: CASSEQGTGYTF. The CDR3 DNA is TGTGCCAGCAGCGAACAGGGGACGGGCTACACCTTC. Full variable domain (rest looked up from reference TRBV7-2 and TRBJ1-2): GAGVSQSPSNKVTEKGKDVELRCDPISGHTALYWYRQSLGQGLEFLIYFQGNSAPDKSGLPSDRFSAERTGGSVSTLTIQRTQQEDSAVYLCASSEQGTGYTFGSGTRLTVV.

The V gene is TRBV5-1, the J gene TRBJ1-1, with D possibly matching TRBD1 (5 bases). The CDR3 loop spans 16 amino acids. CDR1 is SGHRS, CDR2 YFSETQ, per germline. V was trimmed by 7 bases and J by 4 bases, leaving 23 bases between them. The CDR3 reads CASGHPARGLSTEAFF. In nucleotides, the CDR3 is TGCGCCAGCGGCCACCCAGCTAGGGGATTGAGCACTGAAGCTTTCTTT.

The rearrangement links TRBV9 to TRBJ1-3, with TRBD1 matching 8 bases. V lost 0 bases, J lost 2 bases, and 7 bases stayed unmatched. The length of the CDR3 is 17 residues. In germline, CDR1 is SGDLS, CDR2 YYNGEE. The CDR3 bases are TGTGCCAGCAGCGTAGCCCCTACGGACAGGGCTGGAAACACCATATATTTT. Translation gives CASSVAPTDRAGNTIYF.

The V call is TRBV28, the J call TRBJ1-2; D is possibly TRBD1 (6 bases). The CDR3 totals 12 residues. The germline V and J ends were trimmed by 6 bases and 7 bases, with 12 bases remaining between them. Germline CDR1 and CDR2: MDHEN and SYDVKM. CDR3 sequence reads: CASSPGQIGYTF. The CDR3 nucleotides read TGTGCCAGCAGCCCCGGACAGATTGGCTACACCTTC.

Notes on this clone: Other DNA sequences in the sample encode the same CDR3. The CDR3 DNA is TGTGCCAGCAGTTTAACTAGCAATCAGCCCCAGCATTTT. Translating it yields CASSLTSNQPQHF. This chain links TRBV12-3 or TRBV12-4 with TRBJ1-5; D call uncertain. This CDR3 is built from 13 residues. Trimming shortened V by 2 bases and J by 0 bases, and 2 bases separated the two germline ends.